This T cell receptor (beta chain) was retrieved from a study of cytotoxic CD8 clonotypes in ibrutinib-treated CLL. Study-wide background: Researchers reported over nine relapsed/refractory and about 14 treatment-naive patients, roughly 17 of them IGHV unmutated.

Study observations and caveats: Public clonotypes (which were uncommon) either contracted or remained stable on treatment. Sustained-remission patients were sampled at one set of times and progressing patients at different ones.

This clone has more than one count but fewer than ten. The antigen is undetermined. With cryopreserved PBMCs as the source, around 1.9 micrograms of genomic DNA went to TCR beta libraries. Germline CDR1 SGHTS, CDR2 YDEGEE. CDR3 length equals 15 residues. The ends lost 1 base at V and 4 bases at J; junction bases unmatched: 6. Clones were sequenced by immunoSEQ multiplex PCR, and TCRdb holds only the in-frame ones, with some missing. The sample shows approximately 100,000 clones, 78% of them seen only once. This specimen consisted of PBMCs, obtained after 12 months of ibrutinib treatment. The chain couples TRBV5-8 to TRBJ1-2; 8 positions agree with TRBD1. This receptor was taken from a human donor with chronic lymphocytic leukemia. Here the CDR3 DNA reads TGTGCCAGCAGCTTGACAGGGGGATTAGCCTATGGCTACACCTTC. The encoded protein is CASSLTGGLAYGYTF.